Here is one TCR beta chain with its context. Its specificity is not known. V was shortened by 5 bases and J by 12 bases, with 15 bases between the two germline ends. CDR1 and CDR2 from the germline V gene are SGHDT and YYEEEE. CDR3 length: 12 amino acids. Primers for the PCR totalled 60 Vbeta and 13 Jbeta. The data were produced by immunoSEQ multiplex PCR, yet TCRdb's version contains in-frame clones alone and is incomplete. The table lists about 110,000 clones, 75% to 80% of them singletons. This sample was included in a study of cytomegalovirus exposure and HLA in healthy donors. For the study at large: As released early, the data held 70 million to 95 million unique TCRs from HLA-typed donors.

General study results and limits: Confirmation in vitro established that a few CMV-associated chains were specific for CMV antigens. In a later analysis, TCR beta V- and J-gene trimming was associated with a missense DCLRE1C variant.

V usage is TRBV5-6 and J usage is TRBJ2-1; TRBD1 might be the D (6 bases). The source is a woman aged 25 to 39 in good health and CMV-seronegative. Sequencing was done on a sample of PBMCs. This CDR3 is CASSFQQGGQFF. The CDR3 DNA follows: TGTGCCAGCAGTTTCCAACAGGGCGGGCAGTTCTTC.